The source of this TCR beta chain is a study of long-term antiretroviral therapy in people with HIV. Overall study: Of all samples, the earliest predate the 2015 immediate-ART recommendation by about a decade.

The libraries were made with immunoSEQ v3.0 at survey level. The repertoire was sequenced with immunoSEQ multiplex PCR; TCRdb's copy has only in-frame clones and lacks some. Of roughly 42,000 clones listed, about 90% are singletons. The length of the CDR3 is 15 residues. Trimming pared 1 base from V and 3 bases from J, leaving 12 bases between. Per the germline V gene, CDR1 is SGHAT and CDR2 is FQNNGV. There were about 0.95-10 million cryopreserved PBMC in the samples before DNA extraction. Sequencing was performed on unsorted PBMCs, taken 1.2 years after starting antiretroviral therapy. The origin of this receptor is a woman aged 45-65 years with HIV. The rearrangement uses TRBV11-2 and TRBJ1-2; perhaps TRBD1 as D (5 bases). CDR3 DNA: TGTGCCAGCAGCTTAGGGGTAGGGACTTACTATGGCTACACCTTC. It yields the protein CASSLGVGTYYGYTF.